Listed below are T cell receptor beta chains from one sample, sequenced in a study of CD8+CD57+ T cells in acquired aplastic anemia. TCRdb re-analysed the reads in MiXCR, keeping a single row per CDR3 protein. Among about 190,000 distinct CDR3 sequences listed, roughly half were seen once. The sample consisted of sorted CD4+, CD8+, or CD8+CD57+ T cells (not recorded which) from PBMCs. These receptors all stem from a human donor in good health, serving as a control. Both conserved end residues are part of each CDR3.

j_call: TRBJ2-3; v_call: TRBV19; cdr3_aa: CASSRLERRNAQYF
j_call: TRBJ1-6; v_call: TRBV5-1; cdr3_aa: CASSEGQGRDSPLHF
j_call: TRBJ2-7; v_call: TRBV7-8; cdr3_aa: CASSARGPRTVGQATYEQYF
j_call: TRBJ2-5; v_call: TRBV10-3; cdr3_aa: CAISESGEETQYF
j_call: TRBJ2-7; v_call: TRBV11-1; cdr3_aa: CASSRGTGGFSYEQYF
j_call: TRBJ2-7; v_call: TRBV5-6; cdr3_aa: CASSHWVNSYEQYF
j_call: TRBJ2-7; v_call: TRBV4-1; cdr3_aa: CASSPSGIYEQYF
j_call: TRBJ2-1; v_call: TRBV20-1; cdr3_aa: CSANPSNEQFF
j_call: TRBJ1-4; v_call: TRBV10-3; cdr3_aa: CAISEDRAGEKLFF
j_call: TRBJ2-5; v_call: TRBV15; cdr3_aa: CATSRRFDRVETQYF
j_call: TRBJ1-5; v_call: TRBV6-5; cdr3_aa: CASSSGTHNQPQHF
j_call: TRBJ1-5; v_call: TRBV19; cdr3_aa: CASSIAYNQPQHF
j_call: TRBJ1-1; v_call: TRBV5-1; cdr3_aa: CASSSQDSKLEAFF
j_call: TRBJ2-1; v_call: TRBV11-2; cdr3_aa: CASSLGGSSYNEQFF
j_call: TRBJ2-1; v_call: TRBV5-1; cdr3_aa: CASRAGLDYNEQFF
j_call: TRBJ1-1; v_call: TRBV7-2; cdr3_aa: CASSLNTEAFF
j_call: TRBJ1-6; v_call: TRBV2; cdr3_aa: CASQLTGTGVNSPLHF
j_call: TRBJ2-1; v_call: TRBV7-3; cdr3_aa: CATSASYNEQFF
j_call: TRBJ2-5; v_call: TRBV10-3; cdr3_aa: CASRRETQYF
j_call: TRBJ2-1; v_call: TRBV30; cdr3_aa: CAWSTQYNEQFF
j_call: TRBJ2-7; v_call: TRBV13; cdr3_aa: CASSLEGGATYEQYF
j_call: TRBJ2-1; v_call: TRBV19; cdr3_aa: CASSIRMGQGARGHNEQFF
j_call: TRBJ2-4; v_call: TRBV4-2; cdr3_aa: CASSQERNIQYF